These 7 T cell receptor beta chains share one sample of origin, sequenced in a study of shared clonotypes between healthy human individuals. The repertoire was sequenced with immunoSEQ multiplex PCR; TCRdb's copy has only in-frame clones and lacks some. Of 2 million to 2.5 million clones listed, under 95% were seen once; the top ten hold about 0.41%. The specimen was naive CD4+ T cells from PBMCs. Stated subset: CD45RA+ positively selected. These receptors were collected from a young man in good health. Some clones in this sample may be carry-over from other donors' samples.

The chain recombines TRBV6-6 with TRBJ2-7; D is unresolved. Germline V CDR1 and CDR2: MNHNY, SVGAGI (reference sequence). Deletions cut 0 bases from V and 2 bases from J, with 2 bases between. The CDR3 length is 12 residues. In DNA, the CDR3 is TGTGCCAGCAGTTACTCCACCTACGAGCAGTACTTC. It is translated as CASSYSTYEQYF.

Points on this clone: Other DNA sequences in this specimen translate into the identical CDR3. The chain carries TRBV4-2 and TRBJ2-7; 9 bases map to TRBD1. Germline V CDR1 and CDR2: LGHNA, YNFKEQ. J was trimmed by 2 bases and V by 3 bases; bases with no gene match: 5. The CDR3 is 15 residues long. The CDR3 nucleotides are TGTGCCAGCAGCCAGGGCGGGACAGGGCCCTACGAGCAGTACTTC. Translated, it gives CASSQGGTGPYEQYF.

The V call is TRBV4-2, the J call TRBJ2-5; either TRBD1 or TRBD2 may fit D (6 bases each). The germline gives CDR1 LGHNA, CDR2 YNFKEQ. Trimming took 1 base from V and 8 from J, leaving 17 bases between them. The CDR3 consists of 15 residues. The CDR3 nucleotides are TGTGCCAGCAGCCAAGTTTCGGGACCCGGGGGCACCCAGTACTTC. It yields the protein CASSQVSGPGGTQYF.

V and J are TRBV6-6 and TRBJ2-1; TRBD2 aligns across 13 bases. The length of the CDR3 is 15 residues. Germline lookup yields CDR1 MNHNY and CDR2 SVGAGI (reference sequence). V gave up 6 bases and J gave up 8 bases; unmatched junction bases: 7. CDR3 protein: CASRGLAGILDEQFF. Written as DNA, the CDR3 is TGTGCCAGCAGGGGACTAGCGGGAATTCTCGATGAGCAGTTCTTC.

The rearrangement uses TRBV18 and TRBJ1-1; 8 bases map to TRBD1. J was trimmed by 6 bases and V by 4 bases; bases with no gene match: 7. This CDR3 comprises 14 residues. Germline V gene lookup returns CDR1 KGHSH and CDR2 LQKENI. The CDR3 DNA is TGTGCCAGCTCACGTGACAGGGGTACCGCTGAAGCTTTCTTT. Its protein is CASSRDRGTAEAFF.

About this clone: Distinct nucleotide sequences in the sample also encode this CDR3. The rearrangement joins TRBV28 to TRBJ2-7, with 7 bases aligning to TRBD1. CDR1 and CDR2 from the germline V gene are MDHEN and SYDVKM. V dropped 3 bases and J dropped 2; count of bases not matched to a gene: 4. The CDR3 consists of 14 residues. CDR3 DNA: TGTGCCAGCAGTTTGGCAGGGGGAACCTACGAGCAGTACTTC. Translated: CASSLAGGTYEQYF.

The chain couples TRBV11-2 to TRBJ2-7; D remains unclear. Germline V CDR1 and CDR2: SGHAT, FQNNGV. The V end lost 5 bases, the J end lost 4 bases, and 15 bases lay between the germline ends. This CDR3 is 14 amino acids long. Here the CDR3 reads CASSPPPLGYEQYF. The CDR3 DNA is TGTGCCAGCAGCCCACCTCCTTTAGGGTACGAGCAGTACTTC.